The 21 T cell receptor beta chains presented below share a single source sample, sequenced in a study of cytomegalovirus exposure and HLA in healthy donors. Amplification used 60 Vbeta primers and 13 Jbeta primers. The assay was immunoSEQ multiplex PCR, and TCRdb's table has in-frame clones only and misses some. Here the sample spans about 99,000 clones, over 75% being singletons. Sample: PBMCs. The receptor source for this set is a middle-aged man in good health and CMV-seronegative.

The chain uses TRBV2 and TRBJ1-4; TRBD1 aligns across 7 bases. The CDR3 sequence is 13 residues long. The ends lost 6 bases at V and 5 bases at J; junction bases unmatched: 3. Germline values: CDR1 SNHLY, CDR2 FYNNEI. The CDR3 region is CASRLQGNEKLFF. DNA for the CDR3: TGTGCCAGCAGACTACAGGGGAATGAAAAACTGTTTTTT.

The V call is TRBV6-1, the J call TRBJ1-2; D is undetermined. Trimming stripped 2 bases from V and 7 bases from J, with 5 bases between. CDR3 length: 11 residues. Germline V lookup: CDR1 MNHNS, CDR2 SASEGT. The CDR3 DNA follows: TGTGCCAGCAGTGAATACGGTGGCTACACCTTC. Translating it yields CASSEYGGYTF.

The V gene is TRBV30, the J gene TRBJ1-1, with a weak D call TRBD1 (5 bases). With 2 bases removed from V and 8 bases from J, the gap between germline ends came to 27 bases. This CDR3 has 17 amino acids. Germline assignment: CDR1 GTSNPN and CDR2 SVGIG (reference sequence). The CDR3 reads CAWSSLERTLVPHEAFF. In DNA form, the CDR3 reads TGTGCCTGGAGTAGCTTAGAAAGGACACTGGTGCCCCACGAAGCTTTCTTT. The variable domain in full, completed from reference TRBV30 and TRBJ1-1, reads SQTIHQWPATLVQPVGSPLSLECTVEGTSNPNLYWYRQAAGRGLQLLFYSVGIGQISSEVPQNLSASRPQDRQFILSSKKLLLSDSGFYLCAWSSLERTLVPHEAFFGQGTRLTVV.

The chain combines TRBV29-1 with TRBJ2-2; tentative D call: TRBD2 (5 bases). The V and J ends lost 4 bases and 2 bases respectively, with 17 bases between them. The CDR3 is made up of 16 amino acids. CDR1 is SQVTM and CDR2 is ANQGSEA in the germline V gene. The CDR3 sequence: CSVVERSSGNTGELFF. The CDR3 DNA sequence: TGCAGCGTTGTTGAGCGGTCAAGCGGTAACACCGGGGAGCTGTTTTTT.

The J gene is TRBJ1-2, the V gene TRBV28; D not certain. The V gene lost 2 bases and the J gene lost 4 bases, with 8 bases spanning the gap. The CDR3 consists of 13 residues. The germline V gene encodes CDR1 MDHEN and CDR2 SYDVKM. The CDR3 spells CASSLIGVYGYTF. In DNA form, the CDR3 reads TGTGCCAGCAGTTTAATCGGGGTCTATGGCTACACCTTC.

The chain carries TRBV29-1 and TRBJ1-3, with 7 bases fitting TRBD1. Germline V gene data show CDR1 as SQVTM and CDR2 as ANQGSEA. The ends lost 4 bases at V and 2 bases at J; junction bases unmatched: 5. The CDR3 is 14 residues long. The CDR3 spells CSVGLGQAGNTIYF. The DNA of the CDR3 is TGCAGCGTTGGCCTAGGACAGGCTGGAAACACCATATATTTT. The full variable domain, with the rest looked up from reference TRBV29-1 and TRBJ1-3, is SAVISQKPSRDICQRGTSLTIQCQVDSQVTMMFWYRQQPGQSLTLIATANQGSEATYESGFVIDKFPISRPNLTFSTLTVSNMSPEDSSIYLCSVGLGQAGNTIYFGEGSWLTVV.

The rearrangement links TRBV29-1 to TRBJ2-7, with a tentative D call TRBD2 (5 bases). The V and J ends lost 3 bases and 7 bases respectively, with 7 bases between them. CDR1 is SQVTM and CDR2 is ANQGSEA in the germline V gene. The length of the CDR3 is 10 residues. The chain's CDR3 is CSVEGDEQYF. The DNA of the CDR3 is TGCAGCGTTGAGGGAGATGAGCAGTACTTC.

As concerns this clone: One end of the junction fails to match germline, which may point to a read error. This sample includes further DNA sequences coding for the same CDR3. The chain employs TRBV19 and TRBJ1-1; D is uncertain. The germline V gene has CDR1 LNHDA and CDR2 SQIVND (reference sequence). CDR3 length equals 13 residues. The DNA for the CDR3 is TGTGCCAGTAGTGAGGCCAGTGGCACTGAAGCCTTCTTT. Encoded protein: CASSEASGTEAFF.

This clone was seen a few times. As DNA, the CDR3 is TGTGCCAGCAGCCGCCTAGACAGGTTGAATTCACCCCTCCACTTT. Residues: CASSRLDRLNSPLHF. The chain joins TRBV14 to TRBJ1-6, with a possible D match to TRBD1 (6 bases). This CDR3 spans 15 amino acids. Trimming took off 4 bases at V and 7 bases at J, with 14 bases between the two ends. Germline V CDR1 and CDR2: SGHDN, FVKESK.

This clone was seen only once. The rearrangement uses TRBV12-5 and TRBJ2-3, with TRBD1 matching 9 bases. From germline, CDR1 is LGHNT and CDR2 FRNRAP. This CDR3 has 15 amino acids. V shed 7 bases, J shed 2 bases, and the junction held 7 bases outside the gene matches. Here the CDR3 DNA reads TGTGCTAGTGCCCAAGGACAGGGGCACACAGATACGCAGTATTTT. Its protein product is CASAQGQGHTDTQYF.

This chain joins TRBV28 and TRBJ1-5, with D maybe TRBD1 (5 bases). Germline V gives CDR1 MDHEN, CDR2 SYDVKM. The length of the CDR3 is 14 residues. The V end was cut by 3 bases, the J end by 6 bases, with 12 bases between. The CDR3 DNA reads as TGTGCCAGCAGTTTCATAGGGGTCGGTCAGCCCCAGCATTTT. It encodes CASSFIGVGQPQHF.

The chain links TRBV5-1 to TRBJ2-1; D possibly corresponds to TRBD2 (9 bases). V was trimmed by 4 bases and J by 7 bases, leaving 21 bases between them. Germline CDR1 reads SGHRS; CDR2 reads YFSETQ. The CDR3 covers 16 residues. The CDR3 nucleotides read TGCGCCAGCAGCCCCCAGGGGGCGGGAGGGCCAAATGAGCAGTTCTTC. This translates into CASSPQGAGGPNEQFF. The full variable domain, in which reference TRBV5-1 and TRBJ2-1 provide the parts outside the CDR3, is KAGVTQTPRYLIKTRGQQVTLSCSPISGHRSVSWYQQTPGQGLQFLFEYFSETQRNKGNFPGRFSGRQFSNSRSEMNVSTLELGDSALYLCASSPQGAGGPNEQFFGPGTRLTVL.

This chain connects TRBV13 to TRBJ1-4; 7 bases match TRBD1. This CDR3 comprises 17 residues. V shed 0 bases, J shed 0 bases, and the junction held 4 bases outside the gene matches. CDR1 PRHDT and CDR2 FYEKMQ come from the germline V gene (reference sequence). The CDR3 sequence: CASSLGGTATTNEKLFF. The CDR3, as DNA: TGTGCCAGCAGCTTAGGCGGGACAGCCACAACTAATGAAAAACTGTTTTTT. Based on the CDR3 plus reference TRBV13 and TRBJ1-4, the full variable domain is AAGVIQSPRHLIKEKRETATLKCYPIPRHDTVYWYQQGPGQDPQFLISFYEKMQSDKGSIPDRFSAQQFSDYHSELNMSSLELGDSALYFCASSLGGTATTNEKLFFGSGTQLSVL.

This rearrangement joins TRBV19 to TRBJ2-1, with a weak D call TRBD1 (5 bases). The germline V gene encodes CDR1 LNHDA and CDR2 SQIVND (reference sequence). V lost 2 bases, J lost 4 bases, and 12 bases lay in between. The CDR3 has 15 residues. The CDR3 region is CASSITIQGYNEQFF. As DNA, the CDR3 is TGTGCCAGTAGTATAACGATTCAGGGATACAATGAGCAGTTCTTC.

The CDR3 loop reads CASSDGLRNEQFF. In DNA, the CDR3 is TGTGCCAGCAGTGATGGGCTGAGAAATGAGCAGTTCTTC. This chain connects TRBV25-1 to TRBJ2-1; no definite D call. The germline V and J ends were trimmed by 3 bases and 7 bases, with 10 bases remaining between them. There are 13 residues in the CDR3. Germline CDR1 reads MGHDK; CDR2 reads SYGVNS.

In the case of this clone: A junction end diverges from the germline sequence, so it may reflect a read error. Other nucleotide sequences from this sample produce the same CDR3. CDR3 loop: CASRAGPANTEAFF. Here the CDR3 DNA reads TGCGCCAGCAGGGCAGGGCCGGCGAACACTGAAGCTTTCTTT. The chain is built from TRBV2 and TRBJ1-1; tentative D call: TRBD1 (5 bases). The CDR3 spans 14 residues. The germline CDR1 and CDR2 sequences are SNHLY and FYNNEI.

V usage is TRBV6-5 and J usage is TRBJ1-2, with TRBD1 as a possible D gene (6 bases). The CDR3 totals 14 residues. V lost 6 bases and J 8 bases, leaving 19 bases between the germline ends. Germline V gene sequence: CDR1 MNHEY, CDR2 SVGAGI. The CDR3 loop is CASSPTQDSFGYTF. Here the CDR3 DNA reads TGTGCCAGCAGCCCAACCCAGGACAGCTTCGGCTACACCTTC.

This clone was detected a few times. The CDR3 DNA is TGTGCCAGCAGTGAAGCCCGGAACACTGAAGCTTTCTTT. Its protein product is CASSEARNTEAFF. The chain couples TRBV6-1 to TRBJ1-1; D is unresolved. This CDR3 contains 13 residues. The V gene's germline CDR1 is MNHNS and CDR2 SASEGT. Trimming took off 0 bases at V and 1 base at J, with 3 bases between the two ends.

In its sample, this clone was seen a few times. The V call is TRBV5-1, the J call TRBJ2-7; no firm D call. The germline V gene encodes CDR1 SGHRS and CDR2 YFSETQ. The V end was cut by 1 base, the J end by 3 bases, with 8 bases between. This CDR3 has 13 residues. Here the CDR3 reads CASSLNGVYEQYF. CDR3 nucleotide sequence: TGCGCCAGCAGCTTGAACGGAGTCTACGAGCAGTACTTC.

This clone has more than one count but fewer than ten. The genes are TRBV2 and TRBJ1-1, with 10 bases that match TRBD1. The length of the CDR3 is 12 residues. CDR1 and CDR2 from the germline V gene are SNHLY and FYNNEI. After removal of 7 bases from V and 7 bases from J, the junction contained 3 bases not matched to a gene. Here the CDR3 DNA reads TGTGCCAGCATCCGGGACAGGGGTGAAGCTTTCTTT. Translating gives CASIRDRGEAFF. Filled out from reference TRBV2 and TRBJ1-1, the complete variable domain reads EPEVTQTPSHQVTQMGQEVILRCVPISNHLYFYWYRQILGQKVEFLVSFYNNEISEKSEIFDDQFSVERPDGSNFTLKIRSTKLEDSAMYFCASIRDRGEAFFGQGTRLTVV.

This chain connects TRBV6-1 to TRBJ2-1, with TRBD1 as a possible D gene (6 bases). This CDR3 has 18 amino acids. V lost 0 bases and J lost 4, with 19 bases in between. Germline CDR1 and CDR2: MNHNS and SASEGT. CDR3 nucleotides: TGTGCCAGCAGTGAAGCTTGGGGGCACCCGGAACGATACAATGAGCAGTTCTTC. Translating gives CASSEAWGHPERYNEQFF.